This T cell receptor beta chain was observed in a study of blood T cell repertoires in COVID-19. Cohort 3 recovered donors had two negative PCRs, clearance, or symptom resolution. Libraries were prepared by immunoSEQ multiplex PCR; TCRdb keeps only in-frame clonotypes and omits some of them. The data hold approximately 440,000 clones, with 87% observed a single time. Germline-derived CDR1 and CDR2 are LGHNT and FRNRAP. Trimming shortened V by 2 bases and J by 4 bases, and 9 bases separated the two germline ends. The CDR3 runs 14 residues. The chain combines TRBV12-5 with TRBJ1-3; D is perhaps TRBD1 (6 bases). The specimen sequenced was PBMCs or T cells enriched from blood (not recorded which). The receptor was isolated from a woman under 30 who had recovered from COVID-19. In DNA form, the CDR3 reads TGTGCTAGTGGTTTGAACAGGGAGGGAAACACCATATATTTT. This translates into CASGLNREGNTIYF.